This passage covers 27 T cell receptor beta chains from one sample sequenced in a study of T cell responses to AZD1222 COVID-19 vaccine. Clones were sequenced by immunoSEQ multiplex PCR, and TCRdb holds only the in-frame ones, with some missing. Here the sample spans approximately 30,000 clones, around 86% being singletons. The sample here was peripheral blood, taken 28 days after the second AZD1222 dose. The receptors were gathered from an adult who received the AZD1222 COVID-19 vaccine.

J is TRBJ1-1 and V is TRBV5-4, with 8 bases that match TRBD1. This CDR3 has 14 amino acids. Germline values: CDR1 SGHNT, CDR2 YYREEE (reference sequence). V shed 2 bases and J 1 base; nucleotides not matched to a gene: 1. The CDR3 bases are TGTGCCAGCAGCTTTGGACAGGGGAACACTGAAGCTTTCTTT. Protein: CASSFGQGNTEAFF.

The V and J genes are TRBV10-3 and TRBJ1-2, with a tentative D call TRBD1 (5 bases). There are 15 residues in the CDR3. Trimming took off 2 bases at V and 7 bases at J, with 17 bases between the two ends. The germline V gene has CDR1 ENHRY and CDR2 SYGVKD. CDR3 nucleotides: TGTGCCATCAGTGAGCAGGCAGGGAGGGAGGCTGGCTACACCTTC. Its translation is CAISEQAGREAGYTF.

This chain joins TRBV27 and TRBJ2-7; 10 nucleotides align to TRBD2. Germline V lookup: CDR1 MNHEY, CDR2 SMNVEV (reference sequence). V dropped 2 bases and J dropped 2; count of bases not matched to a gene: 3. CDR3 length equals 15 residues. CDR3 in amino acids: CASSLQLAGPYEQYF. In DNA, the CDR3 is TGTGCCAGCAGTTTACAACTAGCGGGGCCCTACGAGCAGTACTTC.

The chain employs TRBV29-1 and TRBJ2-1; 9 bases agree with TRBD2. After removal of 4 bases from V and 8 bases from J, the junction contained 6 bases not matched to a gene. The germline CDR1 and CDR2 sequences are SQVTM and ANQGSEA. The CDR3 spans 13 residues. This chain's CDR3 is CSVGLLAGDEQFF. Here the CDR3 DNA reads TGCAGCGTTGGGCTACTAGCGGGTGATGAGCAGTTCTTC.

The chain recombines TRBV6-1 with TRBJ2-7; 14 nucleotides line up with TRBD2. The CDR3 consists of 18 residues. V shed 0 bases and J 3 bases; nucleotides not matched to a gene: 7. Germline V gives CDR1 MNHNS, CDR2 SASEGT. The CDR3 bases are TGTGCCAGCAGTGAAGCGCACGGACTAGCGGGGGGAATCTACGAGCAGTACTTC. Protein: CASSEAHGLAGGIYEQYF.

This rearrangement joins TRBV28 to TRBJ1-1; D is unresolved. In germline, CDR1 is MDHEN, CDR2 SYDVKM. The CDR3 runs 11 residues. The V and J ends lost 8 bases and 2 bases respectively, with 6 bases between them. The CDR3 region has the DNA TGTGCCAGCGTCCTTAACACTGAAGCTTTCTTT. Translation gives CASVLNTEAFF.

This clone was counted a few times. This chain links TRBV27 with TRBJ2-7; 10 bases are shared with TRBD1. Trimming at V came to 8 bases and at J to 4 bases, leaving 11 bases not matched to a gene. The CDR3 has 15 amino acids. Germline V gene data show CDR1 as MNHEY and CDR2 as SMNVEV (reference sequence). This chain's CDR3 is CASSDVRTGGYEQYF. The CDR3 DNA is TGTGCCAGCTCCGATGTTAGGACAGGGGGTTACGAGCAGTACTTC.

This chain links TRBV7-9 with TRBJ2-5, with D possibly matching TRBD2 (5 bases). Deletions cut 1 base from V and 0 bases from J, with 9 bases between. Germline loops: CDR1 SEHNR, CDR2 FQNEAQ (reference sequence). The CDR3 extends over 15 amino acids. The CDR3 sequence: CASSLGDYHQETQYF. CDR3 in DNA: TGTGCCAGCAGCTTAGGAGACTACCACCAAGAGACCCAGTACTTC.

The genes are TRBV2 and TRBJ1-4; TRBD1 matches 9 bases. The CDR3 has 14 amino acids. The V gene's germline CDR1 is SNHLY and CDR2 FYNNEI. V was clipped by 7 bases and J by 7 bases; unmatched bases: 7. The CDR3 here is CASTNRGRGEKLFF. CDR3 bases: TGTGCCAGCACCAACAGGGGGCGCGGTGAAAAACTGTTTTTT.

This clone was detected only once. The V and J genes are TRBV3-1 (or the pseudogene TRBV3-2) and TRBJ2-1; 9 bases agree with TRBD1. CDR1 and CDR2 (germline): LGHDT, YNNKEL (reference sequence). The J segment lost 3 bases and the V segment lost 1 base, leaving 7 bases of the junction unmatched. The CDR3 has 17 residues. In nucleotides, the CDR3 is TGTGCCAGCAGCCAAGCCTTAGGGGGACAGGGCTACAATGAGCAGTTCTTC. Protein product: CASSQALGGQGYNEQFF.

This sequence joins TRBV15 and TRBJ2-3, with D possibly matching TRBD2 (6 bases). V lost 0 bases and J lost 2, with 9 bases in between. CDR3 size: 15 residues. Germline V gene data show CDR1 as LNHNV and CDR2 as YYDKDF (reference sequence). CDR3 sequence reads: CATSREVAVTDTQYF. CDR3 nucleotide sequence: TGTGCCACCAGCAGAGAGGTAGCGGTCACAGATACGCAGTATTTT.

This chain links TRBV20-1 with TRBJ1-2; D is unresolved. V lost 6 bases, J lost 8 bases, and 13 bases lay in between. Germline-derived CDR1 and CDR2 are DFQATT and SNEGSKA (reference sequence). This CDR3 is built from 11 residues. DNA of the CDR3: TGCAGTGCGACGACCAGCGTAGGCTACACCTTC. It yields the protein CSATTSVGYTF.

The chain combines TRBV3-1 (or the pseudogene TRBV3-2) with TRBJ2-2; 13 positions agree with TRBD2. Germline V gene data show CDR1 as LGHDT and CDR2 as YNNKEL (reference sequence). Trimming cost V 4 bases and J 8 bases; bases outside gene matches: 7. CDR3 length: 16 residues. The CDR3 sequence: CASSRTSGRTAGELFF. CDR3 bases: TGTGCCAGCAGCCGGACTAGCGGGAGAACAGCTGGGGAGCTGTTTTTT.

The chain employs TRBV7-9 and TRBJ1-2; TRBD1 agrees at 7 bases. The CDR3 contains 14 residues. The junction had 7 bases not matched to a gene; V was cut back by 5 bases and J by 4 bases. Germline V gives CDR1 SEHNR, CDR2 FQNEAQ (reference sequence). CDR3 nucleotides: TGTGCCAGCAGCAGACAGGGAATTGGCTATGGCTACACCTTC. Amino acid sequence: CASSRQGIGYGYTF.

This clone occurred once. CDR3 in amino acids: CSVGAQGAGEKLFF. CDR3 nucleotides: TGCAGCGTTGGTGCACAGGGGGCTGGAGAAAAACTGTTTTTT. This chain connects TRBV29-1 to TRBJ1-4, with 9 positions matching TRBD1. CDR1 is SQVTM and CDR2 is ANQGSEA in the germline V gene. This CDR3 region has 14 residues. With 4 bases clipped from V and 8 bases from J, the junction kept 8 bases outside the gene matches.

This clone showed up just once. This sequence joins TRBV4-1 and TRBJ1-4, with no clear D. CDR1 MGHRA and CDR2 YSYEKL come from the germline V gene. CDR3 length: 16 amino acids. The ends were cut back, 4 bases at V and 9 bases at J, with 21 bases in the middle. The CDR3: CASSLLPGSGSKKLFF. DNA for the CDR3: TGCGCCAGCAGCCTTCTCCCGGGCAGTGGCAGCAAAAAACTGTTTTTT.

The rearrangement joins TRBV5-4 to TRBJ1-6; TRBD1 matches 9 bases. J was trimmed by 7 bases and V by 0 bases; bases with no gene match: 2. CDR1 SGHNT and CDR2 YYREEE come from the germline V gene (reference sequence). The CDR3 covers 15 residues. The CDR3 nucleotides are TGTGCCAGCAGCTTGGACAGGGGGCAAAATTCACCCCTCCACTTT. Amino acids: CASSLDRGQNSPLHF.

This clone was counted between two and nine times. The chain has TRBV7-8 and TRBJ2-2; TRBD2 agrees at 10 bases. V lost 5 bases to trimming and J lost 5 bases; unmatched junction nucleotides: 8. CDR1 is SGHVS and CDR2 is FQNEAQ in the germline V gene. The CDR3 contains 16 residues. CDR3 residues: CASSQVPSGSTGELFF. CDR3 nucleotides: TGTGCCAGCAGCCAGGTACCTAGCGGGAGTACCGGGGAGCTGTTTTTT.

This rearrangement joins TRBV7-9 to TRBJ1-3; D not resolved. From germline, CDR1 is SEHNR and CDR2 FQNEAQ (reference sequence). V lost 1 base to trimming and J lost 16 bases, with 14 bases between them. The CDR3 is made up of 12 amino acids. The CDR3 DNA is TGTGCCAGCAGCTTAGAAGGTGGGAAGCTGTATTTT. This translates into CASSLEGGKLYF.

The chain is built from TRBV2 and TRBJ2-5; TRBD2 aligns across 7 bases. Germline V gene sequence: CDR1 SNHLY, CDR2 FYNNEI. The CDR3 runs 13 residues. The V segment lost 6 bases and the J segment 1 base; nucleotides outside the gene matches: 2. In DNA, the CDR3 is TGTGCCAGCAGGGGGGAGGGCCAAGAGACCCAGTACTTC. It is translated as CASRGEGQETQYF.

In its sample, this clone was seen a few times. One end of the junction varies from germline; a read error may be responsible. The V gene is TRBV3-1 (or the pseudogene TRBV3-2), the J gene TRBJ1-2; D is perhaps TRBD1 (5 bases). This CDR3 contains 11 residues. In germline, CDR1 is LGHDT, CDR2 YNNKEL (reference sequence). The CDR3 DNA is TGTGCCAGCAGCCAACAGGACAAACTACTCTTC. Translated: CASSQQDKLLF.

This clone was picked up one time. The V call is TRBV6-5, the J call TRBJ1-4; D remains ambiguous. V was shortened by 6 bases and J by 8 bases, with 10 bases between the two germline ends. The germline gives CDR1 MNHEY, CDR2 SVGAGI. The CDR3 consists of 12 residues. CDR3 sequence: CASRGELEKLFF. The CDR3 bases are TGTGCCAGCAGGGGCGAATTGGAAAAACTGTTTTTT.

In this sample, this clone turned up a few times. V usage is TRBV16 and J usage is TRBJ1-2; 10 positions agree with TRBD1. J gave up 8 bases and V 6 bases, and 3 bases lay outside the gene matches. The CDR3 sequence is 12 residues long. Per the germline V gene, CDR1 is KGHSY and CDR2 is FQNENV. In nucleotides, the CDR3 is TGTGCCAGCAGTCCGGGACAGGGGGGCTACACCTTC. It translates to CASSPGQGGYTF. Full variable domain (outside the CDR3, taken from reference TRBV16 and TRBJ1-2): GEEVAQTPKHLVRGEGQKAKLYCAPIKGHSYVFWYQQVLKNEFKFLISFQNENVFDETGMPKERFSAKCLPNSPCSLEIQATKLEDSAVYFCASSPGQGGYTFGSGTRLTVV.

This rearrangement joins TRBV10-3 to TRBJ2-3; no definite D call. Germline CDR1 is ENHRY and CDR2 is SYGVKD. The germline V and J ends were trimmed by 3 bases and 5 bases, with 9 bases remaining between them. This CDR3 contains 13 residues. Here the CDR3 reads CAISDGQQDTQYF. As DNA, the CDR3 is TGTGCCATCAGTGATGGCCAGCAAGATACGCAGTATTTT.

J is TRBJ2-1 and V is TRBV14; D tentatively fits TRBD1 or TRBD2 (5 bases each). CDR3 size: 13 residues. Trimming shortened V by 1 base and J by 14 bases, and 15 bases separated the two germline ends. Germline CDR1 SGHDN, CDR2 FVKESK. CDR3 amino acids: CASSQVDRDRKFF. The CDR3 DNA reads TGTGCCAGCAGCCAAGTAGATCGGGACCGGAAGTTCTTC.

The chain links TRBV3-1 (or the pseudogene TRBV3-2) to TRBJ1-3; 7 nucleotides match TRBD1. Losses at the gene ends were 4 bases for V and 4 bases for J; bases not matched to a gene: 10. Germline V lookup: CDR1 LGHDT, CDR2 YNNKEL (reference sequence). The CDR3 runs to 16 residues. The CDR3 region is CASSPSGQFVGNTIYF. DNA of the CDR3: TGTGCCAGCAGCCCTTCGGGACAGTTTGTCGGAAACACCATATATTTT.

The chain uses TRBV7-9 and TRBJ2-5; D is perhaps TRBD1 (7 bases). The CDR3 has 15 residues. Per the germline V gene, CDR1 is SEHNR and CDR2 is FQNEAQ (reference sequence). Trimming removed 6 bases from V and 5 bases from J, with 19 bases in between. DNA for the CDR3: TGTGCCAGCAGTCAAGCCGGAGGGGGCTGGGAGACCCAGTACTTC. Encoded protein: CASSQAGGGWETQYF.